This is a list of T cell receptor beta chains from one sample in a study of T cells in tuberculosis. The table came from immunoSEQ multiplex PCR; TCRdb's copy has only in-frame clones and leaves some out. The sample holds under 40,000 clones, 94% seen once. The sample consisted of PBMCs, taken at tuberculosis diagnosis. The receptors come from an adult with tuberculosis. Both conserved end residues are part of each CDR3. Fields, in order: V gene, clone size, D gene, J gene, CDR3 protein, CDR3 DNA. The D gene is left open where the match is weak. Expanded clones get a size class; other rows say once, few or many, or leave the size out.

>TRBV11-3|NA|NA|TRBJ1-3
CASSLRGYSHQGENTIYF
TGTGCCAGCAGCTTACGTGGATATTCTCACCAAGGGGAAAACACCATATATTTT
>TRBV25-1|NA|TRBD2|TRBJ2-1
CASSATGTRTYNEQFF
TGTGCCAGCAGTGCTACCGGGACTAGGACCTACAATGAGCAGTTCTTC
>TRBV5-4|NA|TRBD1|TRBJ2-7
CASSPWTGTYEQYF
TGTGCCAGCAGCCCGTGGACAGGGACCTACGAGCAGTACTTC
>TRBV5-1|NA|NA|TRBJ2-3
CASSRGGSTDTQYF
TGCGCCAGCAGCCGCGGGGGCAGCACAGATACGCAGTATTTT
>TRBV6-1|NA|NA|TRBJ1-1
CASIVRGQTEAFF
TGTGCCAGCATAGTCAGGGGCCAAACTGAAGCTTTCTTT
>TRBV28|NA|TRBD1|TRBJ2-1
CASGPRDRGLREQFF
TGTGCCAGCGGGCCCCGGGACAGGGGTCTTCGTGAGCAGTTCTTC
>TRBV10-3|once|TRBD1|TRBJ1-2
CAISRGQGNYGYTF
TGTGCCATCAGCAGGGGACAGGGGAACTATGGCTACACCTTC
>TRBV18|NA|NA|TRBJ1-1
CASSLRENTEAFF
TGTGCCAGCTCACTTCGGGAGAACACTGAAGCTTTCTTT
>TRBV5-1|NA|NA|TRBJ2-3
CASSLDPNAADTQYF
TGCGCCAGCAGCTTGGACCCGAACGCAGCAGATACGCAGTATTTT
>TRBV29-1|few|NA|TRBJ1-1
CSAGQSRVNTEAFF
TGCAGCGCCGGACAAAGCAGGGTGAACACTGAAGCTTTCTTT
>TRBV7-6|NA|TRBD2|TRBJ2-3
CASSFGGGIPGNTDTQYF
TGTGCCAGCAGCTTCGGGGGGGGGATCCCGGGGAACACAGATACGCAGTATTTT
>TRBV7-3|once|NA|TRBJ2-5
CASSLLGLEAETQYF
TGTGCCAGCAGCTTATTGGGTCTAGAGGCAGAGACCCAGTACTTC
>TRBV10-2|NA|NA|TRBJ1-1
CASVAGNTEAFF
TGCGCCAGCGTGGCGGGGAACACTGAAGCTTTCTTT
>TRBV28|NA|NA|TRBJ1-2
CASTEMGPNGYTF
TGTGCCAGCACCGAGATGGGGCCAAATGGCTACACCTTC
>TRBV30|once|NA|TRBJ1-6
CAWRKRGFSPLHF
TGTGCCTGGAGAAAGCGAGGGTTTTCACCCCTCCACTTT
>TRBV29-1|NA|TRBD1|TRBJ1-2
CSVGDRDYGYTF
TGCAGCGTGGGGGACAGGGACTATGGCTACACCTTC
>TRBV27|NA|TRBD2|TRBJ2-7
CASSGRLAGRNYEQYF
TGTGCCAGCAGTGGCAGACTAGCGGGCCGGAACTACGAGCAGTACTTC
>TRBV29-1|once|NA|TRBJ1-1
CSVEVTGAGTEAFF
TGCAGCGTTGAAGTGACGGGCGCGGGAACTGAAGCTTTCTTT
>TRBV23-1|NA|NA|TRBJ1-5
CASSDGDQPQHF
TGCGCCAGCAGCGACGGGGATCAGCCCCAGCATTTT
>TRBV11-3|once|TRBD2|TRBJ2-7
CASGGGAAEYEQYF
TGTGCCAGCGGCGGGGGAGCCGCGGAATACGAGCAGTACTTC
>TRBV4-2|NA|NA|TRBJ1-2
CASSQDPRAGDGYTF
TGTGCCAGCAGCCAAGATCCCAGGGCAGGGGATGGCTACACCTTC
>TRBV4-3|NA|TRBD1|TRBJ2-7
CASSQRQGFAYEQYF
TGCGCCAGCAGCCAGCGACAGGGGTTCGCCTACGAGCAGTACTTC
>TRBV10-3|NA|NA|TRBJ1-1
CAITGTTNTEAFF
TGTGCCATCACTGGGACAACGAACACTGAAGCTTTCTTT
>TRBV4-3|NA|TRBD1|TRBJ1-5
CASSQDTGGGQPQHF
TGCGCCAGCAGCCAAGATACAGGGGGAGGTCAGCCCCAGCATTTT
>TRBV11-3|NA|NA|TRBJ1-3
CASKIHSGNTIYF
TGTGCCAGCAAAATTCACTCTGGAAACACCATATATTTT
>TRBV11-2|NA|TRBD1|TRBJ2-4
CASRLQGSIQYF
TGTGCCAGCAGGTTACAGGGGTCCATTCAGTACTTC
>TRBV7-6|NA|TRBD1|TRBJ1-2
CASSPQDRGDGYTF
TGTGCCAGCAGCCCTCAGGACAGGGGTGATGGCTACACCTTC
>TRBV2|NA|TRBD1|TRBJ2-7
CASSSGQGTYEQYF
TGTGCCAGCAGTTCGGGACAGGGCACCTACGAGCAGTACTTC
>TRBV5-1|NA|TRBD1|TRBJ1-4
CASSSPGQGSFEKLFF
TGCGCCAGCAGCTCACCGGGACAGGGGTCTTTCGAAAAACTGTTTTTT
>TRBV7-6|NA|NA|TRBJ1-2
CASSRGPPYGYTF
TGTGCCAGCAGCAGGGGCCCCCCTTATGGCTACACCTTC
>TRBV7-7|NA|TRBD1|TRBJ2-1
CASSPDRVNEQFF
TGTGCCAGCAGCCCGGACAGGGTCAATGAGCAGTTCTTC
>TRBV11-3|NA|NA|TRBJ1-1
CASSSIQGGTEAFF
TGTGCCAGCAGCTCTATCCAGGGCGGTACTGAAGCTTTCTTT
>TRBV7-2|NA|TRBD2|TRBJ2-5
CASSSTSGGGETQYF
TGTGCCAGCAGCTCCACTAGCGGGGGGGGAGAGACCCAGTACTTC
>TRBV30|NA|NA|TRBJ1-1
CAWTRAGGTEAFF
TGTGCCTGGACCAGAGCGGGGGGCACTGAAGCTTTCTTT
>TRBV4-1|NA|NA|TRBJ1-1
CASSQVRDTEAFF
TGCGCCAGCAGCCAAGTCAGGGACACTGAAGCTTTCTTT
>TRBV29-1|NA|TRBD1|TRBJ2-5
CSVSDRGKGETQYF
TGCAGCGTTAGTGACAGGGGCAAGGGAGAGACCCAGTACTTC
>TRBV10-3|NA|NA|TRBJ1-1
CAISPTQGTEAFF
TGTGCCATCAGCCCCACTCAGGGCACTGAAGCTTTCTTT
>TRBV5-8|NA|TRBD1|TRBJ2-7
CASSTRDRAFGEQYF
TGTGCCAGCAGCACCCGGGACAGGGCGTTTGGCGAGCAGTACTTC
>TRBV18|NA|NA|TRBJ2-7
CASSPSTGSYEQYF
TGTGCCAGCTCACCAAGCACTGGCTCCTACGAGCAGTACTTC
>TRBV27|NA|NA|TRBJ1-5
CASRRRGGEQPQHF
TGTGCCAGCAGAAGACGTGGAGGGGAGCAGCCCCAGCATTTT
>TRBV19|once|TRBD1|TRBJ1-5
CASTGQGVHGNQPQHF
TGTGCCAGTACGGGACAGGGTGTTCATGGCAATCAGCCCCAGCATTTT
>TRBV12-5|NA|NA|TRBJ2-7
CASGLVHIRDRVYEQYF
TGTGCTAGTGGTTTGGTACATATTCGAGACAGAGTTTACGAGCAGTACTTC
>TRBV5-8|once|NA|TRBJ1-2
CASILSGGNYGYTF
TGTGCCAGCATCCTCAGTGGGGGGAACTATGGCTACACCTTC
>TRBV4-1|NA|TRBD1|TRBJ1-6
CASSQMTGVDSPLHF
TGCGCCAGCAGCCAGATGACAGGGGTAGACTCACCCCTCCACTTT
>TRBV18|NA|TRBD1|TRBJ1-2
CASSPMTGGGIDGYTF
TGTGCCAGCTCACCTATGACAGGGGGCGGAATAGATGGCTACACCTTC
>TRBV29-1|NA|TRBD1|TRBJ2-2
CSVGTGALTGELFF
TGCAGCGTCGGGACAGGGGCCCTAACCGGGGAGCTGTTTTTT